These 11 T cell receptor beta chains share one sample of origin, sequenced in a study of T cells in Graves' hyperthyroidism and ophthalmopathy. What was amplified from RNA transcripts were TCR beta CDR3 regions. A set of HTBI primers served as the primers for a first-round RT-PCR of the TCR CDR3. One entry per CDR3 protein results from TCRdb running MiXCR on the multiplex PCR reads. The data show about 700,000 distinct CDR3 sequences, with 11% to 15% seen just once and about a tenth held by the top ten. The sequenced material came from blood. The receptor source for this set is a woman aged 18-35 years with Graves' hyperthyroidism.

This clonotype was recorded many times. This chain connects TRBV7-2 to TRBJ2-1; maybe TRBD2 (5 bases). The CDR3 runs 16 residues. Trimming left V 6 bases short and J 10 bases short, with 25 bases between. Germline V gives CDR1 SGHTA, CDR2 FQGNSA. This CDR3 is CASSPLRGVGIGEQFF. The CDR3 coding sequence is TGTGCCAGCAGTCCTCTTCGGGGAGTGGGAATCGGGGAGCAGTTCTTC.

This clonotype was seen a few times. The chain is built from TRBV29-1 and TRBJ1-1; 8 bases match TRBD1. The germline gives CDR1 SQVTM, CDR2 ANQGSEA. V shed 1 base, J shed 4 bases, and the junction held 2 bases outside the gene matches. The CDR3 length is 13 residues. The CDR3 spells CSVEGQGRTEAFF. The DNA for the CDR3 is TGCAGCGTTGAAGGACAGGGGCGCACTGAAGCTTTCTTT.

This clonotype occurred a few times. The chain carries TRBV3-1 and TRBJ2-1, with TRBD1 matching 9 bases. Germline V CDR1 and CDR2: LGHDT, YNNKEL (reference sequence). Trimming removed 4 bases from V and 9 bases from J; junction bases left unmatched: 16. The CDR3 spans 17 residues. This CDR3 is CASSPVIGGQGHGEQFF. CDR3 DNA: TGTGCCAGCAGCCCCGTTATTGGGGGACAGGGCCATGGTGAGCAGTTCTTC.

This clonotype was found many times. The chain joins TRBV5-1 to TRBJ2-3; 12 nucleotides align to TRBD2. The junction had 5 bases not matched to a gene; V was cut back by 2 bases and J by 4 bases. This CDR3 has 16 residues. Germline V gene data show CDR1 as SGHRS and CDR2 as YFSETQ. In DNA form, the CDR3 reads TGCGCCAGCAGCTTCCTAGCGGGAGGGCAGGCAGATACGCAGTATTTT. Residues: CASSFLAGGQADTQYF. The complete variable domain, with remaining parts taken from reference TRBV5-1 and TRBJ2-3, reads KAGVTQTPRYLIKTRGQQVTLSCSPISGHRSVSWYQQTPGQGLQFLFEYFSETQRNKGNFPGRFSGRQFSNSRSEMNVSTLELGDSALYLCASSFLAGGQADTQYFGPGTRLTVL.

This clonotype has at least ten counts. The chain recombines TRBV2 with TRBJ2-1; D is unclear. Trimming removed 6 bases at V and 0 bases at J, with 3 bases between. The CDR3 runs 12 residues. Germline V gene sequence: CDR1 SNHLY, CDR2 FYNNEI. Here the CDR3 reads CASRGSYNEQFF. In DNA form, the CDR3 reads TGTGCCAGCAGAGGCTCCTACAATGAGCAGTTCTTC.

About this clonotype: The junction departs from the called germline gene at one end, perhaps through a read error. The CDR3 region is CSARLSGRGETRYF. Here the CDR3 DNA reads TGCAGTGCTAGGCTCTCTGGCCGGGGAGAGACCCGGTACTTC. The chain couples TRBV20-1 to TRBJ2-5; perhaps TRBD2 as D (5 bases). Germline V gene data show CDR1 as DFQATT and CDR2 as SNEGSKA (reference sequence). This CDR3 has 14 residues.

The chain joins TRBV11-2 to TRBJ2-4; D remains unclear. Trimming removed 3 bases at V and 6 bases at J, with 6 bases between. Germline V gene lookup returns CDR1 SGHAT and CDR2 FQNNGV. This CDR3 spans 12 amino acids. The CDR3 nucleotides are TGTGCCAGCAGCTTCATAGGAAACATTCAGTACTTC. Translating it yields CASSFIGNIQYF.

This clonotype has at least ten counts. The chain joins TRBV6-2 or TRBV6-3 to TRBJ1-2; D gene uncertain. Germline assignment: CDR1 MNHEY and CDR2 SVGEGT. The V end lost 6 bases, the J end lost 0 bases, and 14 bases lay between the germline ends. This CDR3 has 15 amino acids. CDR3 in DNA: TGTGCCAGCAGGCGGGAAGACCGACCTAACTATGGCTACACCTTC. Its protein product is CASRREDRPNYGYTF.

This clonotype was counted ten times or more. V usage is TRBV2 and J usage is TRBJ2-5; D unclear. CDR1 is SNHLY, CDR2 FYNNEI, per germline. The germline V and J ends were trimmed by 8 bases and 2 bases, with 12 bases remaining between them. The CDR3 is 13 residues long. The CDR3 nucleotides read TGTGCCAGCGCCCGGGCCATACAAGAGACCCAGTACTTC. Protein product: CASARAIQETQYF.

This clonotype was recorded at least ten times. CDR3 sequence: CASREARTELEKLFF. CDR3 bases: TGTGCCAGCAGGGAGGCCAGGACCGAGCTCGAAAAACTGTTTTTT. The chain combines TRBV5-6 with TRBJ1-4; D ambiguous. Germline V gives CDR1 SGHDT, CDR2 YYEEEE. There are 15 residues in the CDR3. V was trimmed by 5 bases and J by 8 bases, leaving 19 bases between them.

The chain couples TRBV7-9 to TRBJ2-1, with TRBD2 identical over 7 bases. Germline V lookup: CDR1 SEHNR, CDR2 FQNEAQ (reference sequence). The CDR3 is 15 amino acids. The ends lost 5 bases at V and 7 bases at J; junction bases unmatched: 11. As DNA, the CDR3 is TGTGCCAGCAGCATATTTGGGGGGAGGGTAAATGAGCAGTTCTTC. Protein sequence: CASSIFGGRVNEQFF.